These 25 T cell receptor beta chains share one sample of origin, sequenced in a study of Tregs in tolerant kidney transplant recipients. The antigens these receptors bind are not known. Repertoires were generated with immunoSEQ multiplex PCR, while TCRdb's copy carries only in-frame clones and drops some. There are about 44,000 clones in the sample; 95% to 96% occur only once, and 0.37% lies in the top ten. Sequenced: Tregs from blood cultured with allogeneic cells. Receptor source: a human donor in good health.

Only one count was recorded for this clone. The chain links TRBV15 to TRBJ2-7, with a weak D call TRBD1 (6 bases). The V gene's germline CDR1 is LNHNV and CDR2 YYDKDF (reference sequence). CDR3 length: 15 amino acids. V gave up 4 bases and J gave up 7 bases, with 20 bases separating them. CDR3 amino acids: CATSTSGQGSGEQYF. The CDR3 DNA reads TGTGCCACCAGCACCTCGGGGCAGGGGAGTGGTGAGCAGTACTTC. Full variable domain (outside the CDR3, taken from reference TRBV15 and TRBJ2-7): DAMVIQNPRYQVTQFGKPVTLSCSQTLNHNVMYWYQQKSSQAPKLLFHYYDKDFNNEADTPDNFQSRRPNTSFCFLDIRSPGLGDTAMYLCATSTSGQGSGEQYFGPGTRLTVT.

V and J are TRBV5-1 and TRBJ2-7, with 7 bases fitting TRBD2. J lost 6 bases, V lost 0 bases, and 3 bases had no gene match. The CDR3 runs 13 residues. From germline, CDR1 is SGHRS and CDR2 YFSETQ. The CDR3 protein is CASSLGWGGEQYF. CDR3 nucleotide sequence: TGCGCCAGCAGCTTGGGCTGGGGGGGCGAGCAGTACTTC.

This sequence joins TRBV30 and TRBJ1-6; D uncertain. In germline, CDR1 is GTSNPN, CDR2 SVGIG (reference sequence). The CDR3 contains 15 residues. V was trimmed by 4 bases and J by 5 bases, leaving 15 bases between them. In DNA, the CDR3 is TGTGCCTGGACCCTCAGAGGACTAAATAATTCACCCCTCCACTTT. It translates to CAWTLRGLNNSPLHF. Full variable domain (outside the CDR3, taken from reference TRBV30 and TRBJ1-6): SQTIHQWPATLVQPVGSPLSLECTVEGTSNPNLYWYRQAAGRGLQLLFYSVGIGQISSEVPQNLSASRPQDRQFILSSKKLLLSDSGFYLCAWTLRGLNNSPLHFGNGTRLTVT.

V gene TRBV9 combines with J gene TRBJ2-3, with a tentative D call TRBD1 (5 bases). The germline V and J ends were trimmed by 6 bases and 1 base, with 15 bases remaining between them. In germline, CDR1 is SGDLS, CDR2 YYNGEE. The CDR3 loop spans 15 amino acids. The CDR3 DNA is TGTGCCAGCACCCAGGGCCCCGTAGGCACAGATACGCAGTATTTT. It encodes CASTQGPVGTDTQYF.

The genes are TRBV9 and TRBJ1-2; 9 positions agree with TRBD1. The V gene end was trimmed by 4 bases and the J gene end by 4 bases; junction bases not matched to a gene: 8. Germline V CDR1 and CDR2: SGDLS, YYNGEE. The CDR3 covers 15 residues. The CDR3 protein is CASSPGQGRAYGYTF. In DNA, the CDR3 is TGTGCCAGCAGCCCAGGACAGGGGCGCGCCTATGGCTACACCTTC.

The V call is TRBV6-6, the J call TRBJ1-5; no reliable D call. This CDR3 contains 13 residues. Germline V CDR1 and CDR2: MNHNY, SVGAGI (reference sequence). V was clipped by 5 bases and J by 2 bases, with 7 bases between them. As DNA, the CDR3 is TGTGCCAGCAGTCCCGGGGGCAATCAGCCCCAGCATTTT. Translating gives CASSPGGNQPQHF.

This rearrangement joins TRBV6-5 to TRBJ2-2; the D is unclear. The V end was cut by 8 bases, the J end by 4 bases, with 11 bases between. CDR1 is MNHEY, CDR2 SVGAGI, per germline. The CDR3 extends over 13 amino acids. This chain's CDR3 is CASVAWGTGELFF. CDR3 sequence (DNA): TGTGCCAGCGTCGCATGGGGCACCGGGGAGCTGTTTTTT.

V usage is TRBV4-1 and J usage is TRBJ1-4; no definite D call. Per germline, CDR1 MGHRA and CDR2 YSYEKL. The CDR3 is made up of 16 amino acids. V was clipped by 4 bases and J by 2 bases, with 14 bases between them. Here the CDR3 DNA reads TGCGCCAGCAGCCCCGGGTTTGGAAATACTAATGAAAAACTGTTTTTT. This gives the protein CASSPGFGNTNEKLFF.

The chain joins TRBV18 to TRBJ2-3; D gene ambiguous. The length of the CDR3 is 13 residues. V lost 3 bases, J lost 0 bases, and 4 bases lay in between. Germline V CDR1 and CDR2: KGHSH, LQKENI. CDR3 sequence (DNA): TGTGCCAGCTCACCGGGCAGCACAGATACGCAGTATTTT. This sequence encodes CASSPGSTDTQYF. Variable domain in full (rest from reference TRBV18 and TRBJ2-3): NAGVMQNPRHLVRRRGQEARLRCSPMKGHSHVYWYRQLPEEGLKFMVYLQKENIIDESGMPKERFSAEFPKEGPSILRIQQVVRGDSAAYFCASSPGSTDTQYFGPGTRLTVL.

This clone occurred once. In DNA, the CDR3 is TGTGCCAGCAGCTTAGATGGGCAGATTTTTGGCTACACCTTC. Translated, it gives CASSLDGQIFGYTF. This chain connects TRBV7-8 to TRBJ1-2, with D uncertain. Per germline, CDR1 SGHVS and CDR2 FQNEAQ. V was cut by 1 base and J by 7 bases, with 13 bases left in between. The length of the CDR3 is 14 residues.

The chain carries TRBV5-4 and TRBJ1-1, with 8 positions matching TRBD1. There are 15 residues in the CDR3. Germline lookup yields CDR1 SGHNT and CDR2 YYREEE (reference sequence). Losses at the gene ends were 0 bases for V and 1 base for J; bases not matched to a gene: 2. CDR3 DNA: TGTGCCAGCAGCTTGGGAGGGACAGGGAACACTGAAGCTTTCTTT. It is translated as CASSLGGTGNTEAFF.

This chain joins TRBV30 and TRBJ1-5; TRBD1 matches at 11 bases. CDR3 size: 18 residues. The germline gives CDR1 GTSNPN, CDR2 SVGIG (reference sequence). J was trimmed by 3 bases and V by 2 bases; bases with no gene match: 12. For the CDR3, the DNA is TGTGCCTGGAGTCCGGTACTGGACAGGGGGCATAACAATCAGCCCCAGCATTTT. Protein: CAWSPVLDRGHNNQPQHF.

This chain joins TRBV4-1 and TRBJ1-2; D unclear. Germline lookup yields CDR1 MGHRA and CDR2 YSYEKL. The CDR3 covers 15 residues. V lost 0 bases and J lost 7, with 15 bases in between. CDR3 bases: TGCGCCAGCAGCCAAGATGGAACCGTCCCTCGTGGCTACACCTTC. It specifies CASSQDGTVPRGYTF.

This CDR3 is CASSSRTRVDTEAFF. DNA for the CDR3: TGTGCCAGCAGCTCGAGGACCCGGGTGGACACTGAAGCTTTCTTT. The V and J genes are TRBV12-1 and TRBJ1-1. TRBV12-1 is a pseudogene segment. This CDR3 contains 15 residues.

This chain's CDR3 is CASSAGSYNEQFF. CDR3 DNA sequence: TGCGCCAGCAGTGCGGGAAGCTACAATGAGCAGTTCTTC. J is TRBJ2-1 and V is TRBV5-1; the D gene is possibly TRBD2 (6 bases). The CDR3 totals 13 residues. In germline, CDR1 is SGHRS, CDR2 YFSETQ. The germline V and J ends were trimmed by 5 bases and 3 bases, with 9 bases remaining between them.

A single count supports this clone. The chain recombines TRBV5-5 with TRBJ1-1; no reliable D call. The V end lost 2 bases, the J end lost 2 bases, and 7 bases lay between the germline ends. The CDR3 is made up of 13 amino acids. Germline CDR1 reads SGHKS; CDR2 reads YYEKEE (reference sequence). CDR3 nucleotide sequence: TGTGCCAGCAGCTTCCGCCGAAACACTGAAGCTTTCTTT. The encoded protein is CASSFRRNTEAFF. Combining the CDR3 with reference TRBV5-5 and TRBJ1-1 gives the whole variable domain DAGVTQSPTHLIKTRGQQVTLRCSPISGHKSVSWYQQVLGQGPQFIFQYYEKEERGRGNFPDRFSARQFPNYSSELNVNALLLGDSALYLCASSFRRNTEAFFGQGTRLTVV.

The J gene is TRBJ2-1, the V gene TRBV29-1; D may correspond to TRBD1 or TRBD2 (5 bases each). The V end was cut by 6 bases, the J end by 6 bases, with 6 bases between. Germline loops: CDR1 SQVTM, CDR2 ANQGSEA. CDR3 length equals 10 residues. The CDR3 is CSVGVNEQFF. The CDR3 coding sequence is TGCAGCGTGGGGGTCAATGAGCAGTTCTTC.

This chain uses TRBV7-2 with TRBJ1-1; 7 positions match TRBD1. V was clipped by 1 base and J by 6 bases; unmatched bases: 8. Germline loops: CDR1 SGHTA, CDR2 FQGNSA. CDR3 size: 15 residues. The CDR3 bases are TGTGCCAGCAGCTTAGGCAGGGGGACGGTCGCTGAAGCTTTCTTT. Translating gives CASSLGRGTVAEAFF. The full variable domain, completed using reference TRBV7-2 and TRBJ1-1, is GAGVSQSPSNKVTEKGKDVELRCDPISGHTALYWYRQSLGQGLEFLIYFQGNSAPDKSGLPSDRFSAERTGGSVSTLTIQRTQQEDSAVYLCASSLGRGTVAEAFFGQGTRLTVV.

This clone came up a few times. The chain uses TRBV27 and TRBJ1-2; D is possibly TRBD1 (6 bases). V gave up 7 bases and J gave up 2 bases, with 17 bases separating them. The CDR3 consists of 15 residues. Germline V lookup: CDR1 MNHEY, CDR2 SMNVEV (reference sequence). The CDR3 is CASKPGQPINYGYTF. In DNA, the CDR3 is TGTGCCAGCAAGCCGGGACAACCAATAAACTATGGCTACACCTTC.

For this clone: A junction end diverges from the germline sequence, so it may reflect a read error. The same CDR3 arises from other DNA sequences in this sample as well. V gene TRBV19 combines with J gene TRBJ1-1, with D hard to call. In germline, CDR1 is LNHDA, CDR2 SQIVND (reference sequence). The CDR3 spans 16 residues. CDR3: CASSQGLIGRSPEAFF. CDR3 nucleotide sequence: TGCGCCAGTAGTCAAGGTTTGATTGGCCGCAGCCCAGAAGCTTTCTTT.

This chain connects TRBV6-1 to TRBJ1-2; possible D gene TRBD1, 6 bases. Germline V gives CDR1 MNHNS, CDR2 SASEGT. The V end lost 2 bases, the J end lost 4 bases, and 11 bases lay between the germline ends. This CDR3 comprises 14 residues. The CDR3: CASSETTGIYGYTF. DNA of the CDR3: TGTGCCAGCAGTGAAACAACAGGGATCTATGGCTACACCTTC.

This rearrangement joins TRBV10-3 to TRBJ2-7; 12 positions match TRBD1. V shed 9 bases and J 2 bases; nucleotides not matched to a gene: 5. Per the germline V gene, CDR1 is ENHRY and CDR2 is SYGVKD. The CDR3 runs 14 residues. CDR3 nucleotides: TGTGCCATTGCCCGGGACAGGGGGCCCTACGAGCAGTACTTC. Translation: CAIARDRGPYEQYF.

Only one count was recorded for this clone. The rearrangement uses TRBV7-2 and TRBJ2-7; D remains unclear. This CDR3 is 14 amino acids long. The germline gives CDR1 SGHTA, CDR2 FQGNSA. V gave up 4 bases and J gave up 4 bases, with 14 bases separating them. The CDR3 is CASSSISLGYEQYF. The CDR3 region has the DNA TGTGCCAGCAGCTCAATCTCATTAGGGTACGAGCAGTACTTC.

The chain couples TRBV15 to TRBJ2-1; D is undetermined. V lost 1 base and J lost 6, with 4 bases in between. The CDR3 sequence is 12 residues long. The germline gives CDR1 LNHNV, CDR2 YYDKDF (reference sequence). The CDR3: CATSRGRNEQFF. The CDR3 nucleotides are TGTGCCACCAGCAGAGGGCGCAATGAGCAGTTCTTC.

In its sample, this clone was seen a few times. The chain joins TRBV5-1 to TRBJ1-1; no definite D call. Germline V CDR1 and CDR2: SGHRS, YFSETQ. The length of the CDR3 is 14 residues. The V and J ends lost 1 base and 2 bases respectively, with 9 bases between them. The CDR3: CASSLFLGNTEAFF. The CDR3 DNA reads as TGCGCCAGCAGCTTGTTTTTGGGTAACACTGAAGCTTTCTTT.